The 30 T cell receptor beta chains listed next were all sequenced from one sample in a study of OX40 agonist ivuxolimab in advanced cancers. The library came from the immunoSEQ multiplex PCR assay. TCRdb re-hosts the immuneACCESS table, in-frame sequences only. Its copies lack some clones; in the studies checked, an unresolved V gene accounts for under half of them, and the cause for the rest is not known. Present in this sample are tens of thousands of clones, around nine tenths of which were seen just once. Of the sample, about 1.3% falls within the top ten clones. Material: CD4+ or CD8+ T cells sorted from blood, obtained in a trial of the OX40 agonist ivuxolimab. The receptor set was obtained from an adult with an advanced solid tumor such as melanoma, head and neck, liver or kidney cancer.

This clone was observed a few times. The chain carries TRBV12-5 and TRBJ1-1; D gene uncertain. The CDR3 runs to 13 residues. Germline CDR1 and CDR2: LGHNT and FRNRAP. The ends were cut back, 3 bases at V and 3 bases at J, with 8 bases in the middle. The CDR3 sequence is CASGFTGDTEAFF. The CDR3 DNA sequence: TGTGCTAGTGGTTTCACGGGCGACACTGAAGCTTTCTTT.

The rearrangement links TRBV4-3 to TRBJ2-1; TRBD2 agrees at 14 bases. CDR3 size: 18 residues. Germline V gene data show CDR1 as LGHNA and CDR2 as YSLEER. The V segment lost 0 bases and the J segment 6 bases; nucleotides outside the gene matches: 7. The CDR3 DNA sequence: TGCGCCAGCAGCCAAGAATTAGGACTAGCGGGAGGTTCCAATGAGCAGTTCTTC. The encoded protein is CASSQELGLAGGSNEQFF.

The rearrangement uses TRBV6-1 and TRBJ1-6; possibly TRBD1 for D (6 bases). From germline, CDR1 is MNHNS and CDR2 SASEGT. This CDR3 has 15 residues. Trimming shortened V by 0 bases and J by 6 bases, and 9 bases separated the two germline ends. This CDR3 is CASSEAGTLNSPLHF. CDR3 coding DNA: TGTGCCAGCAGTGAAGCGGGGACACTTAATTCACCCCTCCACTTT.

This chain links TRBV30 with TRBJ2-2; the D is unclear. The CDR3 is 10 residues long. The germline gives CDR1 GTSNPN, CDR2 SVGIG (reference sequence). Deletions cut 5 bases from V and 4 bases from J, with 2 bases between. The CDR3 DNA is TGTGCCTGGTCCACCGGGGAGCTGTTTTTT. This translates into CAWSTGELFF.

This clone was counted between two and nine times. This sequence joins TRBV18 and TRBJ2-7, with 9 bases that match TRBD2. The germline gives CDR1 KGHSH, CDR2 LQKENI. This CDR3 region has 15 residues. With 1 base clipped from V and 3 bases from J, the junction kept 4 bases outside the gene matches. The CDR3 nucleotides read TGTGCCAGCTCACCACGCCCTAGCGGGAACTACGAGCAGTACTTC. Encoded protein: CASSPRPSGNYEQYF.

The V and J genes are TRBV5-1 and TRBJ2-3, with 9 bases identical to TRBD2. V gave up 4 bases and J gave up 2 bases; unmatched junction bases: 5. Germline V gene data show CDR1 as SGHRS and CDR2 as YFSETQ. The CDR3 has 15 amino acids. The CDR3 nucleotides read TGCGCCAGCAGCGCCCTAGCGGGGCTCACAGATACGCAGTATTTT. Protein product: CASSALAGLTDTQYF.

The chain is built from TRBV5-6 and TRBJ1-1; maybe TRBD1 (6 bases). CDR1 is SGHDT and CDR2 is YYEEEE in the germline V gene. There are 13 residues in the CDR3. The V and J ends lost 5 bases and 1 base respectively, with 9 bases between them. The CDR3 sequence: CASSLTGNTEAFF. The CDR3 coding sequence is TGTGCCAGCAGTCTGACAGGGAACACTGAAGCTTTCTTT.

DNA of the CDR3: TGTGCCAGCAGCCCGGCGGGCAGGGACTACGAGCAGTACTTC. Its protein is CASSPAGRDYEQYF. The chain combines TRBV5-6 with TRBJ2-7; D tentatively reads TRBD1 or TRBD2 (5 bases each). Germline values: CDR1 SGHDT, CDR2 YYEEEE. V gave up 4 bases and J gave up 3 bases, with 14 bases separating them. CDR3 length equals 14 residues.

The CDR3 region is CASSQQGLGYTF. Written as DNA, the CDR3 is TGTGCCAGCAGCCAACAGGGGCTTGGCTACACCTTC. The chain has TRBV6-6 and TRBJ1-2; 7 positions agree with TRBD1. J lost 7 bases, V lost 6 bases, and 5 bases had no gene match. Looked up from germline, CDR1 is MNHNY and CDR2 is SVGAGI (reference sequence). This CDR3 is 12 amino acids long.

The rearrangement joins TRBV19 to TRBJ1-2; 10 nucleotides match TRBD1. The germline CDR1 and CDR2 sequences are LNHDA and SQIVND (reference sequence). The CDR3 is 15 amino acids. V was clipped by 5 bases and J by 4 bases; unmatched bases: 7. The CDR3 bases are TGTGCCAGTAGTCCCGACAGGGACAGGGGCTATGGCTACACCTTC. Its translation: CASSPDRDRGYGYTF.

The rearrangement links TRBV29-1 to TRBJ2-1; TRBD2 aligns across 11 bases. This CDR3 spans 14 amino acids. V trimming: 5 bases; J trimming: 8 bases; junction bases outside the gene matches: 8. Germline CDR1 SQVTM, CDR2 ANQGSEA. Here the CDR3 reads CSVYSGRAGDEQFF. Written as DNA, the CDR3 is TGCAGCGTTTATAGCGGGAGGGCCGGGGATGAGCAGTTCTTC.

This chain joins TRBV10-3 and TRBJ1-1, with D maybe TRBD1 (5 bases). Germline V gene data show CDR1 as ENHRY and CDR2 as SYGVKD. There are 14 residues in the CDR3. Trimming shortened V by 5 bases and J by 1 base, and 11 bases separated the two germline ends. CDR3 nucleotides: TGTGCCATCAGTAACAGGCTTGAGAACACTGAAGCTTTCTTT. Translated: CAISNRLENTEAFF.

V usage is TRBV6-5 and J usage is TRBJ2-5, with TRBD1 identical over 8 bases. Trimming removed 6 bases from V and 5 bases from J; junction bases left unmatched: 5. This CDR3 region has 13 residues. In germline, CDR1 is MNHEY, CDR2 SVGAGI. CDR3 region: CASRRTGTETQYF. DNA of the CDR3: TGTGCCAGCAGGAGGACAGGGACTGAGACCCAGTACTTC.

The chain is built from TRBV19 and TRBJ2-3; TRBD1 matches at 8 bases. After removal of 9 bases from V and 2 bases from J, the junction contained 7 bases not matched to a gene. Germline assignment: CDR1 LNHDA and CDR2 SQIVND (reference sequence). This CDR3 is built from 14 residues. The CDR3 nucleotides are TGTGCCAGCCTAAACAGGGGGTTCACAGATACGCAGTATTTT. Encoded protein: CASLNRGFTDTQYF.

The chain has TRBV2 and TRBJ2-2; D remains ambiguous. V was shortened by 6 bases and J by 7 bases, with 9 bases between the two germline ends. This CDR3 is built from 12 residues. Germline V gene data show CDR1 as SNHLY and CDR2 as FYNNEI. The CDR3 is CASSRQGGELFF. In DNA, the CDR3 is TGTGCCAGCAGCCGGCAAGGCGGGGAGCTGTTTTTT.

The CDR3: CASSTGARSYEQYF. The CDR3 nucleotides are TGTGCCAGCAGCACCGGGGCCCGCTCCTACGAGCAGTACTTC. The V call is TRBV28, the J call TRBJ2-7, with D perhaps assigned TRBD1 or TRBD2 (5 bases each). Trimming took 6 bases from V and 0 from J, leaving 12 bases between them. Germline V gives CDR1 MDHEN, CDR2 SYDVKM. This CDR3 has 14 amino acids.

The chain joins TRBV27 to TRBJ2-1; D might be TRBD1 or TRBD2, each matching 6 bases. V shed 2 bases and J shed 8 bases, with 10 bases lying between them. CDR1 and CDR2 (germline): MNHEY, SMNVEV (reference sequence). The CDR3 contains 13 residues. The CDR3, as DNA: TGTGCCAGCAGTTTAGGTCGGGGGCATGAGCAGTTCTTC. Its translation: CASSLGRGHEQFF.

This chain links TRBV19 with TRBJ1-2; D uncertain. Germline values: CDR1 LNHDA, CDR2 SQIVND (reference sequence). The length of the CDR3 is 13 residues. Trimming left V 4 bases short and J 5 bases short, with 11 bases between. The CDR3 reads CASSTYGDYGYTF. The CDR3, as DNA: TGTGCCAGTAGTACTTATGGGGATTATGGCTACACCTTC.

V and J are TRBV6-1 and TRBJ1-3; no clear D gene. CDR1 MNHNS and CDR2 SASEGT come from the germline V gene. The CDR3 spans 13 residues. Trimming took 3 bases from V and 7 from J, leaving 10 bases between them. CDR3 residues: CASSDGLYNTIYF. The DNA for the CDR3 is TGTGCCAGCAGTGACGGGCTTTATAACACCATATATTTT.

In its sample, this clone was seen once. The chain is built from TRBV6-4 and TRBJ2-5; 12 bases match TRBD2. The junction had 7 bases not matched to a gene; V was cut back by 9 bases and J by 5 bases. Germline V CDR1 and CDR2: MRHNA, SNTAGT. This CDR3 spans 14 amino acids. The CDR3 nucleotides read TGTGCCAGTCCGTCTAGCGGGGGGGCGGAGACCCAGTACTTC. Protein product: CASPSSGGAETQYF.

The chain couples TRBV30 to TRBJ2-3; 10 bases are shared with TRBD1. The length of the CDR3 is 15 residues. Germline loops: CDR1 GTSNPN, CDR2 SVGIG (reference sequence). With V trimmed by 1 base and J by 2 bases, 3 bases remained unmatched. The CDR3 sequence: CAWSEGQGYTDTQYF. The CDR3 DNA reads as TGTGCCTGGAGTGAGGGACAGGGGTACACAGATACGCAGTATTTT. The whole variable domain, filled in from reference TRBV30 and TRBJ2-3, reads SQTIHQWPATLVQPVGSPLSLECTVEGTSNPNLYWYRQAAGRGLQLLFYSVGIGQISSEVPQNLSASRPQDRQFILSSKKLLLSDSGFYLCAWSEGQGYTDTQYFGPGTRLTVL.

The J gene is TRBJ1-3, the V gene TRBV6-1; D is undetermined. The germline V and J ends were trimmed by 0 bases and 0 bases, with 15 bases remaining between them. Germline CDR1 MNHNS, CDR2 SASEGT. CDR3 length: 18 residues. In DNA, the CDR3 is TGTGCCAGCAGTGAAGCGCATTGGCAGGCGGTCTCTGGAAACACCATATATTTT. Protein product: CASSEAHWQAVSGNTIYF.

V is TRBV15 and J is TRBJ1-2; 8 bases match TRBD1. CDR1 is LNHNV and CDR2 is YYDKDF in the germline V gene (reference sequence). The trim removed 0 bases at V and 8 bases at J, leaving 11 bases unmatched. This CDR3 has 16 amino acids. The CDR3 coding sequence is TGTGCCACCAGCAGAGATATCGGTCAGGGGGCGCGAGGCTACACCTTC. It is translated as CATSRDIGQGARGYTF.

This chain uses TRBV2 with TRBJ1-5; TRBD1 agrees at 8 bases. CDR3 length: 15 amino acids. V was pared by 5 bases and J by 0 bases, with 3 bases of the junction left unmatched. Germline V gene data show CDR1 as SNHLY and CDR2 as FYNNEI. In DNA, the CDR3 is TGTGCCAGCAGTAAACAGGGGGGTAGCAATCAGCCCCAGCATTTT. Its translation: CASSKQGGSNQPQHF.

This sequence joins TRBV6-1 and TRBJ1-3; D gene uncertain. The CDR3 has 15 amino acids. The germline V gene has CDR1 MNHNS and CDR2 SASEGT. V was shortened by 1 base and J by 0 bases, with 7 bases between the two germline ends. The CDR3 protein is CASSEDRYSGNTIYF. The CDR3 bases are TGTGCCAGCAGTGAAGATCGATACTCTGGAAACACCATATATTTT.

The chain is built from TRBV6-1 and TRBJ2-7, with a possible D match to TRBD2 (5 bases). This CDR3 region has 13 residues. Trimming removed 6 bases at V and 6 bases at J, with 15 bases between. In germline, CDR1 is MNHNS, CDR2 SASEGT. Here the CDR3 reads CASSPAGSREQYF. As DNA, the CDR3 is TGTGCCAGCAGCCCGGCGGGTTCCCGCGAGCAGTACTTC.

The chain carries TRBV21-1 and TRBJ2-7. TRBV21-1 is tagged as a pseudogene. The CDR3 length is 19 residues. CDR3 bases: TGTGCCAGCAGCAAAGAGAAGGATGAAGACTGGGACGGCCGCTACGAGCAGTACTTC. This gives the protein CASSKEKDEDWDGRYEQYF.

This chain joins TRBV19 and TRBJ2-1; TRBD1 is a possible D gene (6 bases). Deletions cut 6 bases from V and 2 bases from J, with 20 bases between. Germline V lookup: CDR1 LNHDA, CDR2 SQIVND (reference sequence). This CDR3 comprises 17 residues. CDR3 amino acids: CASSSPRDTGPYNEQFF. DNA of the CDR3: TGTGCCAGTAGCTCCCCCCGGGACACGGGCCCCTACAATGAGCAGTTCTTC.

The sample holds one count of this clone. The rearrangement joins TRBV30 to TRBJ2-5; TRBD1 might be the D (6 bases). The V end lost 2 bases, the J end lost 5 bases, and 9 bases lay between the germline ends. Per germline, CDR1 GTSNPN and CDR2 SVGIG (reference sequence). This CDR3 region has 12 residues. Here the CDR3 reads CAWSLQGETQYF. Here the CDR3 DNA reads TGTGCCTGGAGTCTACAGGGCGAGACCCAGTACTTC.

The chain couples TRBV7-2 to TRBJ2-5; the D gene is possibly TRBD1 (5 bases). This CDR3 region has 14 residues. V shed 1 base and J shed 0 bases, with 6 bases lying between them. Germline CDR1 is SGHTA and CDR2 is FQGNSA. The CDR3 loop is CASSLGGNQETQYF. The CDR3 region has the DNA TGTGCCAGCAGCTTAGGGGGCAACCAAGAGACCCAGTACTTC.